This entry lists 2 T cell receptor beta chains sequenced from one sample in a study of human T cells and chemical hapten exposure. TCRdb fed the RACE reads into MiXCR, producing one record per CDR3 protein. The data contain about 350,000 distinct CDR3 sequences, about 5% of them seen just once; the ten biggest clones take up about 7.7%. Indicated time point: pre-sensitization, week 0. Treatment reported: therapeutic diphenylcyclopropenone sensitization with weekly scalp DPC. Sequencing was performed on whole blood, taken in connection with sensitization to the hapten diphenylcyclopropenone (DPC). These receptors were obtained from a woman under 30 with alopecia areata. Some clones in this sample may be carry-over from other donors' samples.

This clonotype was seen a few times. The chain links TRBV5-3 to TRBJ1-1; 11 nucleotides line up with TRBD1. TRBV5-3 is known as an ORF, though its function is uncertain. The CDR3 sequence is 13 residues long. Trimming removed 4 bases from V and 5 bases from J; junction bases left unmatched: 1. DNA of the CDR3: TGTGCCAGAAGCCGGGACAGGGGGACTGAAGCTTTCTTT. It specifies CARSRDRGTEAFF.

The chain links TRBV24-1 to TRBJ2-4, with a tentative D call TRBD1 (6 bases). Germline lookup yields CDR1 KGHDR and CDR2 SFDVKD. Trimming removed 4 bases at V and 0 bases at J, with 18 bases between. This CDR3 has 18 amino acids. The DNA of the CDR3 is TGTGCCACCAGTGAGCGGACAGTACCTTACCTAGCCAAAAACATTCAGTACTTC. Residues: CATSERTVPYLAKNIQYF.